These T cell receptor beta chains were read from a single sample in a study of shared clonotypes between healthy human individuals. TCRdb keeps only in-frame clones here, not all; method: immunoSEQ multiplex PCR. Found here are over 850,000 clones, 75% to 85% of them singletons; the top ten hold approximately 0.56%. The sample consisted of memory CD4+ T cells from PBMCs. These receptors were collected from a man aged 18 to 35 in good health. Some clones in this sample may be carry-over from other donors' samples. The CDR3 runs from the conserved cysteine through the conserved F or W. A D gene is named only where the DNA matches it firmly. For some rows the clone size is stated as once, few or many, or as a class when expanded; others skip it.

clone_size	d_call	v_call	j_call	cdr3_nt	cdr3_aa
-	-	TRBV27	TRBJ2-2	TGTGCCAGGACCGGGGACAATGACACCGGGGAGCTGTTTTTT	CARTGDNDTGELFF
-	-	TRBV5-1	TRBJ2-3	TGCGCCAGCTACCAAGTGGGCACAGATACGCAGTATTTT	CASYQVGTDTQYF
-	-	TRBV6-6	TRBJ2-2	TGTGCCATAAGGCGGGGCCTAATTTCCGGGGAGCTGTTTTTT	CAIRRGLISGELFF
-	TRBD1	TRBV9	TRBJ2-7	TGTGCCAGCAGCCAAAGCTCAGGGGGTGGTCCCTACGAGCAGTACTTC	CASSQSSGGGPYEQYF
-	-	TRBV27	TRBJ2-3	TGTGCCACCCGGGCTAAAGCAGATACGCAGTATTTT	CATRAKADTQYF
-	TRBD1	TRBV5-1	TRBJ1-1	TGCGCCAGCAGGGACAGGCAAACCACTGAAGCTTTCTTT	CASRDRQTTEAFF
-	-	TRBV4-1	TRBJ2-2	TGCGCCAGCAGCCATCTGTCAGGGCCCATGGGAGAGCTGTTTTTT	CASSHLSGPMGELFF
-	-	TRBV21-1	TRBJ1-2	TGTGCCAGCAGCCCCTCTGCCGGTCCCTATGGCTACACCTTC	CASSPSAGPYGYTF
-	-	TRBV2	TRBJ2-5	TGTGCCAGCAAGACAGGCCCGTACCAAGAGACCCAGTACTTC	CASKTGPYQETQYF
-	-	TRBV10-2	TRBJ1-2	TGCGCCAGCAGTCGGGGCACGGGCTATGGCTACACCTTC	CASSRGTGYGYTF
once	-	TRBV6-1	TRBJ2-7	TGTGCCAGCAGGGGGGACAACCTCTACGAGCAGTACTTC	CASRGDNLYEQYF
once	-	TRBV4-3	TRBJ2-2	TGCGCCAGCGGTACTAACAGGGAATACAGGGAGCTGTTTTTT	CASGTNREYRELFF
-	-	TRBV7-3	TRBJ2-1	TGTGCCAGCAGCTTAGTCCCAGGGGCCTACAATGAGCAGTTCTTC	CASSLVPGAYNEQFF
-	TRBD2	TRBV6-1	TRBJ2-3	TGTGCCAGCAGTGAAGCAATGGGACTAAGCGGGAGCCCCCGCACAGATACGCAGTATTTT	CASSEAMGLSGSPRTDTQYF
-	-	TRBV28	TRBJ2-7	TGTGCCAGCAGTTTAAGTCGGGCCTACGAGCAGTACTTC	CASSLSRAYEQYF
few	TRBD2	TRBV7-7	TRBJ2-1	TGTGCCAGCAGCCCTGGCGGGAGCTCCTACAATGAGCAGTTCTTC	CASSPGGSSYNEQFF
-	-	TRBV2	TRBJ1-3	TGTGCCAGCGTTCAGGGGTCTGGAAACACCATATATTTT	CASVQGSGNTIYF
-	-	TRBV7-3	TRBJ2-5	TGTGCCAGCAGCCGGCAGCGGGAAGAGACCCAGTACTTC	CASSRQREETQYF
once	TRBD2	TRBV2	TRBJ2-5	TGTGCCAGCAGTCTAGCGGCACAAGAGACCCAGTACTTC	CASSLAAQETQYF
-	-	TRBV9	TRBJ1-2	TGTGCCAGCAGCGCCACCTCCCCGGCTAACTATGGCTACACCTTC	CASSATSPANYGYTF
-	-	TRBV5-4	TRBJ1-4	TGTGCCAGCAGCTTCCAGGGGCGAACTAATGAAAAACTGTTTTTT	CASSFQGRTNEKLFF